This T cell receptor (beta chain) was recovered during a study of T cell changes during pregnancy in multiple sclerosis. Profiled with immunoSEQ multiplex PCR; TCRdb holds only in-frame clones, not every one. There are approximately 48,000 clones in the sample; 94% occur only once, and about 0.5% lies in the top ten. Germline assignment: CDR1 SGHTA and CDR2 FQGNSA. V was pared by 8 bases and J by 5 bases, with 3 bases of the junction left unmatched. This CDR3 has 12 amino acids. The clonotype comes from a female donor with multiple sclerosis, enrolled in a pregnancy study. The chain uses TRBV7-2 and TRBJ2-7, with 10 bases that match TRBD1. This material consisted of CD4+ T cells from peripheral blood mononuclear cells, taken in the second trimester of pregnancy. CDR3 region: CASGTGVHEQYF. The CDR3 nucleotides are TGTGCCAGCGGGACAGGGGTCCACGAGCAGTACTTC.